This T cell receptor beta chain was sequenced during a study of beta chain features in type 1 diabetes. Study details: There was similarity between patients and healthy donors in age, gender and cell yields. Overall study results and limits: The study found moderately but significantly shorter TCRB CDR3s in all four CD4+ subsets of Type 1 diabetes patients.

Reverse transcribing all isolated RNA meant expressed TCRB transcripts were sequenced. Generated by immunoSEQ multiplex PCR, the TCRdb table keeps only in-frame clones and is missing some. This table holds some 270,000 clones, about a tenth found once. Every participating donor gave one draw, a heparinised blood sample averaging approximately 120 mL. By way of CD45RO/CCR7/CD25/CD127/CD95/CD27, the CD4+ regulatory, stem cell-like memory, central memory and naive cells were sorted. The V end lost 5 bases, the J end lost 0 bases, and 4 bases lay between the germline ends. Germline V lookup: CDR1 DFQATT, CDR2 SNEGSKA (reference sequence). This CDR3 is 11 amino acids long. Concerning this clone: Antigen specificity is unknown.

Sequencing was done on a sample of naive CD4+ T cells from blood. The chain has TRBV20-1 and TRBJ2-5; D is unclear. This clonotype originated in a man between 25 and 39 years old with type 1 diabetes. CDR3 region: CSAPNQETQYF. The CDR3 DNA follows: TGCAGTGCTCCCAACCAAGAGACCCAGTACTTC.